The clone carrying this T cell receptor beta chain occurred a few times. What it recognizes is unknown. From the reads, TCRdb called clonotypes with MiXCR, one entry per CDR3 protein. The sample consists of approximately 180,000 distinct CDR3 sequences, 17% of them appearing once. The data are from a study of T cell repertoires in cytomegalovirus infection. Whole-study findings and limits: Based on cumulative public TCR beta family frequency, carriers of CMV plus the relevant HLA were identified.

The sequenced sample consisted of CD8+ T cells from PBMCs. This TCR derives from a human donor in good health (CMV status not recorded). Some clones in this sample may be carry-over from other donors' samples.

The CDR3: CASSPEGQLNYGYTF. The DNA of the CDR3 is TGCGCCAGCAGCCCGGAAGGACAACTCAACTATGGCTACACCTTC. The genes are TRBV5-1 and TRBJ1-2; D is perhaps TRBD1 (5 bases). V gave up 4 bases and J gave up 2 bases, with 15 bases separating them. Germline assignment: CDR1 SGHRS and CDR2 YFSETQ. The CDR3 runs 15 residues.